The TCR beta chain described here comes from a study of cytomegalovirus exposure and HLA in healthy donors. PCR primers comprised 60 Vbeta and 13 Jbeta primers. Clones were sequenced by immunoSEQ multiplex PCR, and TCRdb holds only the in-frame ones, with some missing. The table includes about 190,000 clones, 80% to 85% detected once. The length of the CDR3 is 13 residues. Germline loops: CDR1 SGHTA, CDR2 FQGNSA. Deletions cut 4 bases from V and 6 bases from J, with 12 bases between. About this clone: Its matching antigen is unknown.

General observations from the study: A later analysis found TCR association rates differed by HLA locus, highest for DRB1 and lowest for HLA-C. In presence/absence analyses, roughly uniform sequencing depth across donors was assumed.

This sequence originates from a woman between 18 and 29 years old in good health and CMV-seronegative. V and J are TRBV7-2 and TRBJ2-5, with D possibly being TRBD2 (6 bases). Sequencing was performed on PBMCs. DNA of the CDR3: TGTGCCAGCAGCTGGGGCGGGGAGCAGACCCAGTACTTC. It codes for CASSWGGEQTQYF.